This T cell receptor beta chain appears in the sequencing data of a study of blood T cells in healthy people across ages. The CDR3 runs 16 residues. CDR1 and CDR2 (germline): KGHSH, LQKENI. Next came a second PCR, run for roughly 6 to 11 cycles, which used a sample-barcoded 5' primer along with a J-beta primer mix. Any given sample supplied a minimum of 2.5 million CDR3-containing paired-end reads. Via MiXCR, TCRdb re-called the 5' RACE reads, giving one row per CDR3 protein. The sample has 1.2 million to 1.5 million distinct CDR3 sequences, 42% seen once. The clonotype originates from a woman younger than 30 in good health. This chain uses TRBV18 with TRBJ2-5; 10 nucleotides line up with TRBD1. Judging by the DNA end, TRBJ2-1 fits better; the J call may be wrong. The sequencing input was blood. The CDR3 here is CASSRSRDRGFETQFF. CDR3 sequence (DNA): TGTGCCAGCTCACGATCGAGGGACAGGGGATTCGAGACCCAGTTCTTC.